These 20 T cell receptor beta chains came from one sample sequenced in a study of blood T cells in healthy people across ages (dated by TCRdb to the mid-2010s). Libraries were constructed by 5' RACE. Sequencer: Illumina HiSeq 2500. A second PCR of about 6 to 12 cycles was run with a J-beta primer mix and a sample-barcoded 5' primer. TCRdb reprocessing: public reads trimmed at Q25 with fastp, clones called with MiXCR, in-frame beta chains kept. A single entry per CDR3 protein holds the most common genes and DNA from its merged rows. Present in this sample are fewer than 2,000,000 distinct CDR3 sequences, 30% to 40% of which were seen just once. Roughly 12% of the sample is held by the ten biggest clonotypes. Input material: blood. These receptors originate from a woman in her 30s in good health.

The V call is TRBV20-1, the J call TRBJ2-1; TRBD2 is a possible D gene (6 bases). CDR1 is DFQATT and CDR2 is SNEGSKA in the germline V gene (reference sequence). V gave up 0 bases and J gave up 9 bases, with 21 bases separating them. The CDR3 spans 16 residues. The CDR3 sequence: CSARDPKTRFAFEQFF. CDR3 nucleotide sequence: TGCAGTGCTAGAGACCCCAAGACTAGGTTTGCCTTTGAGCAGTTCTTC.

The chain couples TRBV6-6 to TRBJ1-1; D is perhaps TRBD1 (6 bases). Trimming left V 6 bases short and J 2 bases short, with 13 bases between. The CDR3 is 14 residues long. Per germline, CDR1 MNHNY and CDR2 SVGAGI (reference sequence). The CDR3 protein is CASREQGANTEAFF. CDR3 DNA: TGTGCCAGCAGAGAACAGGGTGCAAACACTGAAGCTTTCTTT.

The gene calls are TRBV4-1 and TRBJ2-5; 7 nucleotides agree with TRBD2. J lost 5 bases, V lost 3 bases, and 6 bases had no gene match. Germline CDR1 and CDR2: MGHRA and YSYEKL. The length of the CDR3 is 14 residues. The CDR3 loop reads CASSQGTITETQYF. CDR3 coding DNA: TGCGCCAGCAGCCAGGGGACTATCACGGAGACCCAGTACTTC.

This clonotype was seen a single time. The rearrangement links TRBV20-1 to TRBJ2-1; possibly TRBD1 or TRBD2 for D (6 bases each). In germline, CDR1 is DFQATT, CDR2 SNEGSKA (reference sequence). This CDR3 region has 15 residues. Trimming stripped 3 bases from V and 6 bases from J, with 18 bases between. In nucleotides, the CDR3 is TGCAGTGCTAGTAACCGGGGGCGAGGACTCAATGAGCAGTTCTTC. Its translation is CSASNRGRGLNEQFF.

The CDR3 DNA follows: TGTGCCAGCAGTGAGCGGCAGGGCAACTATGGCTACACCTTC. Protein: CASSERQGNYGYTF. The V gene is TRBV2, the J gene TRBJ1-2; D is perhaps TRBD1 (5 bases). The CDR3 consists of 14 residues. Trimming took off 3 bases at V and 2 bases at J, with 10 bases between the two ends. Germline-derived CDR1 and CDR2 are SNHLY and FYNNEI.

This clonotype was seen a handful of times. The chain joins TRBV4-1 to TRBJ2-7; 10 nucleotides match TRBD2. CDR3 size: 15 residues. Germline values: CDR1 MGHRA, CDR2 YSYEKL. The V segment lost 0 bases and the J segment 5 bases; nucleotides outside the gene matches: 4. In DNA form, the CDR3 reads TGCGCCAGCAGCCAAGATAGCCTAGCGGGGGACGAGCAGTACTTC. It translates to CASSQDSLAGDEQYF.

V gene TRBV6-1 combines with J gene TRBJ1-2, with 8 bases fitting TRBD1. Germline V gene lookup returns CDR1 MNHNS and CDR2 SASEGT. The CDR3 spans 13 residues. J lost 7 bases, V lost 3 bases, and 4 bases had no gene match. CDR3 in amino acids: CASSEDRASGYTF. As DNA, the CDR3 is TGTGCCAGCAGTGAGGACAGGGCCTCTGGCTACACCTTC.

The chain has TRBV7-2 and TRBJ2-1, with TRBD2 matching 7 bases. Germline lookup yields CDR1 SGHTA and CDR2 FQGNSA. The CDR3 totals 15 residues. V shed 1 base and J 8 bases; nucleotides not matched to a gene: 8. CDR3 in DNA: TGTGCCAGCAGCTTAGGCGGGAGAAGAGAGGATGAGCAGTTCTTC. This translates into CASSLGGRREDEQFF.

This clonotype was counted a few times. V gene TRBV6-6 combines with J gene TRBJ2-1; the match to TRBD2 covers 8 bases. The CDR3 consists of 15 residues. With V trimmed by 2 bases and J by 8 bases, 8 bases remained unmatched. Per the germline V gene, CDR1 is MNHNY and CDR2 is SVGAGI (reference sequence). Here the CDR3 DNA reads TGTGCCAGCAGTTACGTAGTAGCGGGGTCATATGAGCAGTTCTTC. Protein: CASSYVVAGSYEQFF.

The genes are TRBV6-6 and TRBJ2-2; D ambiguous. V lost 5 bases to trimming and J lost 2 bases, with 6 bases between them. The CDR3 totals 13 residues. Germline loops: CDR1 MNHNY, CDR2 SVGAGI (reference sequence). CDR3 residues: CASSSFNTGELFF. In nucleotides, the CDR3 is TGTGCCAGCAGTAGCTTCAACACCGGGGAGCTGTTTTTT.

The sample holds a few counts of this clonotype. The gene calls are TRBV7-9 and TRBJ2-7, with D possibly being TRBD1 or TRBD2 (7 bases each). Trimming took off 3 bases at V and 2 bases at J, with 23 bases between the two ends. Looked up from germline, CDR1 is SEHNR and CDR2 is FQNEAQ (reference sequence). The CDR3 runs to 18 residues. The CDR3 loop reads CASSLGQRRPSGTYEQYF. CDR3 DNA: TGTGCCAGCAGCTTGGGACAGAGAAGGCCTAGCGGAACCTACGAGCAGTACTTC.

About this clonotype itself: This could be a read error, since a much larger clone is one nucleotide away. The chain is built from TRBV7-9 and TRBJ2-7, with 7 nucleotides matching TRBD2. CDR3 length: 15 residues. The germline gives CDR1 SEHNR, CDR2 FQNEAQ (reference sequence). Trimming cost V 6 bases and J 1 base; bases outside gene matches: 9. The CDR3 nucleotides are TGTGCCAGCAGTTTCCGGGACGGGGGGTCCTACGAGCAGTACTTC. Its translation: CASSFRDGGSYEQYF.

This clonotype was detected once. The V gene is TRBV11-2, the J gene TRBJ2-1, with 7 bases aligning to TRBD2. The V segment lost 2 bases and the J segment 15 bases; nucleotides outside the gene matches: 10. The CDR3 spans 13 residues. In germline, CDR1 is SGHAT, CDR2 FQNNGV. The CDR3 reads CASSLMIAGRWFF. In DNA form, the CDR3 reads TGTGCCAGCAGCTTAATGATAGCGGGTAGGTGGTTCTTC.

This chain links TRBV7-9 with TRBJ1-1; D unresolved. Germline-derived CDR1 and CDR2 are SEHNR and FQNEAQ (reference sequence). Trimming removed 5 bases at V and 1 base at J, with 8 bases between. The CDR3 is 13 amino acids. The CDR3, as DNA: TGTGCCAGCAGCGCCGCAGGGAACACTGAAGCTTTCTTT. This sequence encodes CASSAAGNTEAFF.

The chain has TRBV6-2 or TRBV6-3 and TRBJ2-7, with D tentatively TRBD2 (5 bases). Looked up from germline, CDR1 is MNHEY and CDR2 is SVGEGT. The ends were cut back, 5 bases at V and 5 bases at J, with 19 bases in the middle. The CDR3 is 15 residues long. The CDR3 spells CASSPTLLAHHEQYF. The CDR3 coding sequence is TGTGCCAGCAGTCCTACCCTCCTAGCTCACCACGAGCAGTACTTC.

This chain connects TRBV27 to TRBJ2-7; 10 positions match TRBD1. This CDR3 is built from 15 residues. Germline CDR1 MNHEY, CDR2 SMNVEV (reference sequence). The V and J ends lost 2 bases and 5 bases, in that order; junction bases with no gene match: 6. The DNA of the CDR3 is TGTGCCAGCAGTTTACTCCGGACAGGGGGACACGAGCAGTACTTC. Its protein is CASSLLRTGGHEQYF.

The chain combines TRBV30 with TRBJ1-1, with D maybe TRBD1 (5 bases). The CDR3 has 14 amino acids. Germline CDR1 reads GTSNPN; CDR2 reads SVGIG (reference sequence). Trimming pared 4 bases from V and 2 bases from J, leaving 14 bases between. This CDR3 reads CAWTKGNLNTEAFF. CDR3 DNA sequence: TGTGCCTGGACCAAGGGGAATTTAAACACTGAAGCTTTCTTT.

This clonotype was counted between two and nine times. The J gene is TRBJ2-5, the V gene TRBV4-1; 8 nucleotides line up with TRBD2. The J call may be in error: the DNA end matches TRBJ2-7 better. Germline lookup yields CDR1 MGHRA and CDR2 YSYEKL. This CDR3 has 14 amino acids. CDR3 protein: CASSSRGGSGEQYF. Written as DNA, the CDR3 is TGCGCCAGCAGCTCCCGGGGGGGATCTGGCGAGCAGTACTTC.

The chain employs TRBV6-1 and TRBJ2-1; D gene ambiguous. There are 13 residues in the CDR3. Looked up from germline, CDR1 is MNHNS and CDR2 is SASEGT. Trimming left V 6 bases short and J 1 base short, with 7 bases between. CDR3 DNA sequence: TGTGCCAGCAGACCCCGTTCCTACAATGAGCAGTTCTTC. It translates to CASRPRSYNEQFF.

The J gene is TRBJ2-4, the V gene TRBV28, with 8 bases aligning to TRBD1. Germline loops: CDR1 MDHEN, CDR2 SYDVKM. There are 18 residues in the CDR3. V shed 1 base, J shed 3 bases, and the junction held 11 bases outside the gene matches. The CDR3 DNA sequence: TGTGCCAGCAGTTTATTCGCCGGGACAGGTGGTTTCAAAAACATTCAGTACTTC. It encodes CASSLFAGTGGFKNIQYF.